A single sample gave rise to the 2 T cell receptor beta chains below, sequenced in a study of OX40 agonist ivuxolimab in advanced cancers. The protocol was immunoSEQ multiplex PCR, while the TCRdb copy is restricted to in-frame clones and leaves out a portion. The sample has roughly 57,000 clones, about 85% seen once. The material sequenced was CD4+ or CD8+ T cells sorted from blood, taken in a trial of the OX40 agonist ivuxolimab. The receptors were sampled from an adult with an advanced solid tumor such as melanoma, head and neck, liver or kidney cancer.

A single count supports this clone. V usage is TRBV5-1 and J usage is TRBJ2-7, with 7 bases identical to TRBD1. V shed 4 bases and J 4 bases; nucleotides not matched to a gene: 11. CDR3 length: 15 residues. Germline assignment: CDR1 SGHRS and CDR2 YFSETQ. The DNA of the CDR3 is TGCGCCAGCAGCGCCGAACCGGGACAGCAATACGAGCAGTACTTC. This sequence encodes CASSAEPGQQYEQYF.

Of note for this clone: This specimen includes other DNA sequences encoding the same CDR3. The genes are TRBV28 and TRBJ1-2; TRBD1 is a possible D gene (6 bases). Per germline, CDR1 MDHEN and CDR2 SYDVKM. V gave up 2 bases and J gave up 2 bases, with 6 bases separating them. The CDR3 covers 13 residues. CDR3 DNA sequence: TGTGCCAGCAGTTTAGGGGGCAACTATGGCTACACCTTC. This sequence encodes CASSLGGNYGYTF.